This T cell receptor beta chain emerged from a study of blood T cell repertoires in COVID-19. Seattle patients were enrolled during active infection and followed longitudinally. Assay: immunoSEQ multiplex PCR; the TCRdb copy retains only in-frame clones and omits some. Counted here are more than 200,000 clones, about 88% occurring once; the ten biggest clones make up over 5%. The ends lost 3 bases at V and 2 bases at J; junction bases unmatched: 6. Germline-derived CDR1 and CDR2 are SGHRS and YFSETQ. CDR3 length equals 15 residues. Source material: peripheral blood. This TCR was sampled from a woman in her sixties or seventies with COVID-19, enrolled during active disease. This chain links TRBV5-1 with TRBJ1-2; 8 bases are shared with TRBD1. This CDR3 reads CASSSGQGSNYGYTF. The CDR3 DNA reads TGCGCCAGCAGCTCAGGACAGGGTTCAAACTATGGCTACACCTTC.